Shown below are 12 T cell receptor beta chains from a single sample sequenced in a study of T cells in Graves' hyperthyroidism and ophthalmopathy. What was amplified from RNA transcripts were TCR beta CDR3 regions. The TCR CDR3 was amplified in a first-round RT-PCR using the HTBI primer set. One entry per CDR3 protein, called by TCRdb with MiXCR from the multiplex PCR reads. The profile shows roughly 500,000 distinct CDR3 sequences, approximately 15% of them singletons. The material sequenced was blood. The receptors here all came from a woman aged 25 to 39 with Graves' hyperthyroidism that later progressed to Graves' ophthalmopathy.

This clonotype was seen repeatedly, ten times or more. The rearrangement uses TRBV28 and TRBJ2-3; 10 nucleotides line up with TRBD2. This CDR3 is built from 15 residues. In germline, CDR1 is MDHEN, CDR2 SYDVKM. Germline trimming cut 5 bases from V and 1 base from J; bases unmatched to any gene: 3. The CDR3 bases are TGTGCCAGCAGTGCGAGCGGGGGGGGCACAGATACGCAGTATTTT. Amino acids: CASSASGGGTDTQYF. The full variable domain, with the rest looked up from reference TRBV28 and TRBJ2-3, is DVKVTQSSRYLVKRTGEKVFLECVQDMDHENMFWYRQDPGLGLRLIYFSYDVKMKEKGDIPEGYSVSREKKERFSLILESASTNQTSMYLCASSASGGGTDTQYFGPGTRLTVL.

The chain has TRBV5-4 and TRBJ2-5; tentatively, D is TRBD1 (5 bases). V shed 5 bases and J shed 1 base, with 12 bases lying between them. The CDR3 extends over 14 amino acids. Germline values: CDR1 SGHNT, CDR2 YYREEE (reference sequence). The CDR3 sequence is CASRPQGLQETQYF. In DNA, the CDR3 is TGTGCCAGCAGACCCCAGGGTCTCCAAGAGACCCAGTACTTC.

The rearrangement uses TRBV5-6 and TRBJ2-1; possible D gene TRBD2, 6 bases. The V and J ends lost 4 bases and 6 bases respectively, with 14 bases between them. Germline V gene data show CDR1 as SGHDT and CDR2 as YYEEEE. The CDR3 totals 14 residues. CDR3 nucleotides: TGTGCCAGCAGCCCGGACTACCTACTCAATGAGCAGTTCTTC. Translation gives CASSPDYLLNEQFF.

This clonotype was counted only a few times. The chain joins TRBV12-5 to TRBJ1-4; no definite D call. The CDR3 covers 15 residues. CDR1 LGHNT and CDR2 FRNRAP come from the germline V gene. V was clipped by 0 bases and J by 11 bases, with 16 bases between them. The CDR3, as DNA: TGTGCTAGTGGTTTGGTACGAGTTGGGGTGGAGAAACTGTTTTTT. Encoded protein: CASGLVRVGVEKLFF.

The rearrangement uses TRBV30 and TRBJ1-2, with a weak D call TRBD1 (6 bases). This CDR3 is built from 14 residues. Germline CDR1 is GTSNPN and CDR2 is SVGIG (reference sequence). V lost 0 bases and J lost 4, with 12 bases in between. The CDR3 protein is CAWSVLRGGYGYTF. For the CDR3, the DNA is TGTGCCTGGAGTGTACTCAGGGGCGGCTATGGCTACACCTTC. The full variable domain, in which reference TRBV30 and TRBJ1-2 provide the parts outside the CDR3, is SQTIHQWPATLVQPVGSPLSLECTVEGTSNPNLYWYRQAAGRGLQLLFYSVGIGQISSEVPQNLSASRPQDRQFILSSKKLLLSDSGFYLCAWSVLRGGYGYTFGSGTRLTVV.

This clonotype was seen only a few times. This sequence joins TRBV12-3 or TRBV12-4 and TRBJ2-7; TRBD1 agrees at 9 bases. The V and J ends lost 1 base and 1 base, in that order; junction bases with no gene match: 2. The CDR3 loop spans 15 amino acids. CDR3 bases: TGTGCCAGCAGTTTAGGGACAGGGGAATCCTACGAGCAGTACTTC. It encodes CASSLGTGESYEQYF.

As for this clonotype: It is likely a read error, because the conserved phenylalanine at the end of the CDR3 is missing. This chain connects TRBV6-5 to TRBJ1-5; D gene uncertain. V was pared by 0 bases and J by 5 bases, with 11 bases between. The length of the CDR3 is 15 residues. The germline CDR1 and CDR2 sequences are MNHEY and SVGAGI. The CDR3 reads CASSYSGYGDQPQHV. The DNA for the CDR3 is TGTGCCAGCAGTTACTCGGGGTATGGGGATCAGCCCCAGCATGTT.

There are a few counts of this clonotype. The rearrangement uses TRBV12-3 or TRBV12-4 and TRBJ2-5, with 7 bases identical to TRBD1. There are 16 residues in the CDR3. V was clipped by 6 bases and J by 0 bases; unmatched bases: 10. The CDR3, as DNA: TGTGCCAGCAGCCCAAACCTCGGACAGGACCAAGAGACCCAGTACTTC. Translated, it gives CASSPNLGQDQETQYF.

This clonotype was seen repeatedly, ten times or more. The chain joins TRBV25-1 to TRBJ2-1; 13 bases agree with TRBD2. CDR1 MGHDK and CDR2 SYGVNS come from the germline V gene. The V segment lost 7 bases and the J segment 5 bases; nucleotides outside the gene matches: 8. The CDR3 sequence is 16 residues long. The CDR3 DNA is TGTGCCAGCAACTCGGAGGGACTAGCGGGACACAATGAGCAGTTCTTC. Its translation is CASNSEGLAGHNEQFF.

The table lists this clonotype with many counts. The gene calls are TRBV4-2 and TRBJ1-5, with TRBD1 matching over 8 bases. The CDR3 is made up of 15 amino acids. Germline values: CDR1 LGHNA, CDR2 YNFKEQ. Germline trimming cut 1 base from V and 6 bases from J; bases unmatched to any gene: 5. CDR3 DNA: TGTGCCAGCAGCCAAGCAGGGGGCGCAGGTCAGCCCCAGCATTTT. Translating it yields CASSQAGGAGQPQHF.

This clonotype was recorded many times. The chain is built from TRBV11-3 and TRBJ2-3; 10 bases are shared with TRBD2. The CDR3 consists of 15 residues. Germline CDR1 SGHNT, CDR2 YENEEA. V was clipped by 6 bases and J by 7 bases; unmatched bases: 10. The CDR3 is CASRKGTSESHTQYF. CDR3 coding DNA: TGTGCCAGCAGGAAGGGGACTAGCGAGAGCCATACGCAGTATTTT.

This clonotype was counted between two and nine times. The chain uses TRBV4-1 and TRBJ2-2; 8 bases are shared with TRBD2. The V and J ends lost 5 bases and 7 bases, in that order; junction bases with no gene match: 15. Germline assignment: CDR1 MGHRA and CDR2 YSYEKL. The CDR3 loop spans 17 amino acids. CDR3 coding DNA: TGCGCCAGCAGCTATACATCATTAGCGGGACTGGTCGGGGAGCTGTTTTTT. Protein: CASSYTSLAGLVGELFF.